One and the same sample provided the 14 T cell receptor beta chains below, sequenced in a study of Ad26.COV2.S vaccination and SARS-CoV-2 variants. The sample's treatment: about 20 received Ad26.COV2.S at low or high dose, single or two shots; a few received placebo; per-sample allocation not given. Samples came from day 63 after the first vaccine or placebo injection. Sequencing used immunoSEQ multiplex PCR; TCRdb keeps in-frame clones, though not all of them. The data show around 300,000 clones, with around nine tenths seen just once and roughly a tenth held by the top ten. The material sequenced was peripheral blood, taken in a trial of Ad26.COV2.S vaccine versus placebo. The source of these receptors is a person aged 18 to 59 who received the Ad26.COV2.S COVID-19 vaccine or a placebo.

V and J are TRBV18 and TRBJ2-1; 8 positions match TRBD2. J gave up 5 bases and V 6 bases, and 9 bases lay outside the gene matches. The CDR3 is 15 amino acids. Germline V CDR1 and CDR2: KGHSH, LQKENI. The CDR3 region is CASSHGGAGHNEQFF. The CDR3 nucleotides are TGTGCCAGCTCCCACGGGGGGGCGGGGCACAATGAGCAGTTCTTC.

The chain carries TRBV24-1 and TRBJ1-2; no definite D call. Trimming removed 4 bases at V and 8 bases at J, with 16 bases between. The CDR3 is 14 residues long. Germline CDR1 and CDR2: KGHDR and SFDVKD. The DNA for the CDR3 is TGTGCCACCAGTGACCCTACCGTGGAAGGGGGCTACACCTTC. Protein sequence: CATSDPTVEGGYTF.

V and J are TRBV5-6 and TRBJ2-2; D is undetermined. CDR1 is SGHDT, CDR2 YYEEEE, per germline. The CDR3 length is 14 residues. V lost 0 bases and J 9 bases, leaving 12 bases between the germline ends. In nucleotides, the CDR3 is TGTGCCAGCAGCTTGGGGCACCCGAACAGGGAGCTGTTTTTT. It codes for CASSLGHPNRELFF.

This clone appeared once. The chain recombines TRBV7-2 with TRBJ1-1; D gene unclear. This CDR3 has 18 amino acids. CDR1 and CDR2 from the germline V gene are SGHTA and FQGNSA. Trimming left V 5 bases short and J 1 base short, with 23 bases between. The CDR3 here is CASSPAIILFGKNTEAFF. The CDR3 nucleotides are TGTGCCAGCAGCCCGGCAATCATTCTATTTGGAAAGAACACTGAAGCTTTCTTT.

The chain carries TRBV29-1 and TRBJ2-7; 7 nucleotides agree with TRBD1. CDR3 length: 14 amino acids. Germline V gene lookup returns CDR1 SQVTM and CDR2 ANQGSEA. V lost 2 bases, J lost 2 bases, and 6 bases stayed unmatched. As DNA, the CDR3 is TGCAGCGTTGAAACCCGGACAGGTACCTACGAGCAGTACTTC. This translates into CSVETRTGTYEQYF.

The V call is TRBV6-5, the J call TRBJ1-5, with a tentative D call TRBD1 (5 bases). V was cut by 4 bases and J by 0 bases, with 10 bases left in between. Germline assignment: CDR1 MNHEY and CDR2 SVGAGI. This CDR3 is built from 15 residues. In nucleotides, the CDR3 is TGTGCCAGCAGTTGGGACGGTACTAGCAATCAGCCCCAGCATTTT. It is translated as CASSWDGTSNQPQHF.

The rearrangement joins TRBV6-2 or TRBV6-3 to TRBJ2-1; 7 positions agree with TRBD2. The V gene's germline CDR1 is MNHEY and CDR2 SVGEGT. The CDR3 runs to 13 residues. Trimming removed 6 bases from V and 15 bases from J; junction bases left unmatched: 14. This CDR3 is CASSTSGTPRGFF. The CDR3 DNA reads as TGTGCCAGCAGCACGAGCGGGACTCCGAGGGGGTTCTTC.

The chain carries TRBV5-1 and TRBJ1-1; the D gene is possibly TRBD1 (5 bases). CDR3 length equals 16 residues. V gave up 5 bases and J gave up 4 bases, with 21 bases separating them. Germline CDR1 and CDR2: SGHRS and YFSETQ. CDR3: CASSAAGWGRGTEAFF. The CDR3 region has the DNA TGCGCCAGCAGTGCAGCAGGGTGGGGAAGGGGCACTGAAGCTTTCTTT.

The rearrangement uses TRBV7-2 and TRBJ2-4; unclear D gene. The CDR3 totals 15 residues. The V and J ends lost 1 base and 2 bases respectively, with 9 bases between them. The germline V gene has CDR1 SGHTA and CDR2 FQGNSA. The CDR3 region has the DNA TGTGCCAGCAGCTTAGGACCTTTCCCCAAAAACATTCAGTACTTC. It translates to CASSLGPFPKNIQYF.

V and J are TRBV3-1 (or the pseudogene TRBV3-2) and TRBJ2-2, with 7 bases fitting TRBD1. The V segment lost 7 bases and the J segment 7 bases; nucleotides outside the gene matches: 6. From germline, CDR1 is LGHDT and CDR2 YNNKEL (reference sequence). CDR3 length: 13 amino acids. CDR3 sequence: CASTTGEFGELFF. The DNA for the CDR3 is TGTGCCAGCACTACAGGGGAGTTCGGGGAGCTGTTTTTT.

The rearrangement links TRBV5-4 to TRBJ1-1; TRBD1 might be the D (5 bases). CDR1 and CDR2 (germline): SGHNT, YYREEE (reference sequence). Trimming removed 3 bases from V and 7 bases from J, with 13 bases in between. This CDR3 spans 13 amino acids. In nucleotides, the CDR3 is TGTGCCAGCAGCTCTATGGGGGGGTTTGAAGCTTTCTTT. It yields the protein CASSSMGGFEAFF.

The chain carries TRBV13 and TRBJ1-5, with 7 bases fitting TRBD1. CDR3 length equals 14 residues. V lost 0 bases and J lost 6; bases outside the gene matches: 2. Germline V gene data show CDR1 as PRHDT and CDR2 as FYEKMQ (reference sequence). CDR3: CASSLGQGSQPQHF. The CDR3 DNA sequence: TGTGCCAGCAGCTTAGGACAGGGGAGTCAGCCCCAGCATTTT.

The V call is TRBV19, the J call TRBJ2-7, with TRBD2 matching over 13 bases. Germline trimming cut 4 bases from V and 0 bases from J; bases unmatched to any gene: 3. Germline assignment: CDR1 LNHDA and CDR2 SQIVND (reference sequence). This CDR3 contains 16 residues. CDR3 protein: CASSTGLAGLSYEQYF. The CDR3 nucleotides read TGTGCCAGTAGTACGGGACTAGCGGGACTCTCCTACGAGCAGTACTTC.

This rearrangement joins TRBV28 to TRBJ1-1; D gene ambiguous. There are 13 residues in the CDR3. CDR1 is MDHEN, CDR2 SYDVKM, per germline. V lost 5 bases to trimming and J lost 5 bases, with 12 bases between them. The CDR3 bases are TGTGCCAGCAGTCTGGGGTCCCGAACTGAAGCTTTCTTT. It encodes CASSLGSRTEAFF.